This T cell receptor beta chain emerged from a study of T cell repertoires in cytomegalovirus infection. V was shortened by 0 bases and J by 4 bases, with 19 bases between the two germline ends. This CDR3 spans 19 amino acids. CDR1 LGHNA and CDR2 YSLEER come from the germline V gene. In this sample, this clonotype turned up a few times. From the reads, TCRdb called clonotypes with MiXCR, one entry per CDR3 protein. The sample shows approximately 180,000 distinct CDR3 sequences, about 17% of them seen only once. This rearrangement joins TRBV4-3 to TRBJ2-6; TRBD2 is a possible D gene (6 bases). Sequencing was performed on CD8+ T cells from PBMCs. This TCR came from a human donor in good health (CMV status not recorded). Some clones in this sample may be carry-over from other donors' samples. The CDR3 nucleotides are TGCGCCAGCAGCCAAGAGTCTGCCTCAATTGCGGGAGGGGCCAACGTCCTGACTTTC. This gives the protein CASSQESASIAGGANVLTF.